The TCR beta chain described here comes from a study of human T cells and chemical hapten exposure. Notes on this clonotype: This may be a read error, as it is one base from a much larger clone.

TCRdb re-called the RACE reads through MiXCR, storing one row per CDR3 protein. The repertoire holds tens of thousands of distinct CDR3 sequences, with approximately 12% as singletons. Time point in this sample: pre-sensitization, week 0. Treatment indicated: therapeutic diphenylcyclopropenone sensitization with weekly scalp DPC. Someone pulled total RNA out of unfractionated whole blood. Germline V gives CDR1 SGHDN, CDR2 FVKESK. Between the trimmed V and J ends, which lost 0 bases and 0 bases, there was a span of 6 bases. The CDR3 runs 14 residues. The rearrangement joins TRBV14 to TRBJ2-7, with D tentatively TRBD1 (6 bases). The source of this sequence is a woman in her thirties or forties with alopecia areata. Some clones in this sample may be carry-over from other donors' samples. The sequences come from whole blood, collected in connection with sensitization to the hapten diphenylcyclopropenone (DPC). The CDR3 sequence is CASSQETGSYEQYF. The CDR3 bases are TGTGCCAGCAGCCAAGAGACAGGCTCCTACGAGCAGTACTTC.